This T cell receptor (beta chain) was documented in a study of OX40 agonist ivuxolimab in advanced cancers. At the level of the study: Each patient was given ivuxolimab into a vein every 2 weeks, at 0.01 to 10 mg/kg.

This table comes from immunoSEQ multiplex PCR, and its TCRdb copy is limited to in-frame clones, with some not included. The table has tens of thousands of clones, roughly nine tenths seen once. The germline V and J ends were trimmed by 3 bases and 1 base, with 6 bases remaining between them. The length of the CDR3 is 13 residues. In germline, CDR1 is SNHLY, CDR2 FYNNEI. The sample was CD4+ or CD8+ T cells sorted from blood, taken in a trial of the OX40 agonist ivuxolimab. This sequence originates from an adult with an advanced solid tumor such as melanoma, head and neck, liver or kidney cancer. The rearrangement joins TRBV2 to TRBJ1-2; D is undetermined. CDR3 DNA sequence: TGTGCCAGCAGTGACACGTTTAACTATGGCTACACCTTC. Amino acid sequence: CASSDTFNYGYTF.